The text below deals with one TCR beta chain. Original analysis: For nucleated cells, counts were estimated from reference gene primer amplification. TCRdb's copy holds only in-frame clones and misses some; the assay was immunoSEQ multiplex PCR. That table gives V, J and clone size, and the DNA gave D and trimming. The sample includes 220,000 or so clones, 86% of them seen just once. The record originates from a study of blood T cell repertoires in COVID-19. Background on the study: Acute and convalescent COVID-19 specimens originated in the United States, Italy and Spain.

The V end was cut by 6 bases, the J end by 0 bases, with 11 bases between. The CDR3 is 15 amino acids. Germline CDR1 is LNHDA and CDR2 is SQIVND (reference sequence). Across about two dozen US areas, participants ranged in age from roughly 18 to 95 years. Participants had their cohort set by participant-reported clinical history. The chain has TRBV19 and TRBJ1-4, with D possibly matching TRBD1 (5 bases). This clonotype was obtained from a woman in her forties or fifties who had recovered from COVID-19. The sample comprised PBMCs or T cells enriched from blood (not recorded which). Here the CDR3 reads CASRKGPATNEKLFF. CDR3 nucleotides: TGTGCCAGTAGGAAGGGGCCGGCAACTAATGAAAAACTGTTTTTT.